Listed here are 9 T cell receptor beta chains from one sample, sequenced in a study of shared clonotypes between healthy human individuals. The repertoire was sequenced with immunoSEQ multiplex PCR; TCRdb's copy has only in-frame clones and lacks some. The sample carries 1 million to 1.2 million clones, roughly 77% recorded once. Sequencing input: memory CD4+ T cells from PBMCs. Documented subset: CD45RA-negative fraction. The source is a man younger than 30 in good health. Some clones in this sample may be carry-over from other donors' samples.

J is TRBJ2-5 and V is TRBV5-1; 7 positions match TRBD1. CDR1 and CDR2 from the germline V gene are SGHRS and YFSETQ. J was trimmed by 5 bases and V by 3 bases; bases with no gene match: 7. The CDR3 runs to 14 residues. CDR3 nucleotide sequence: TGCGCCAGCAGCTCGACCGGGACAGTGGAGACCCAGTACTTC. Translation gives CASSSTGTVETQYF.

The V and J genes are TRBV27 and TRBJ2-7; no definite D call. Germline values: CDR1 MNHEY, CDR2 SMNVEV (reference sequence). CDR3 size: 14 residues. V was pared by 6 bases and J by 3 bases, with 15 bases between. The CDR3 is CASRVYRVGYEQYF. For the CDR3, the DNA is TGTGCCAGCAGAGTTTATAGGGTCGGCTACGAGCAGTACTTC.

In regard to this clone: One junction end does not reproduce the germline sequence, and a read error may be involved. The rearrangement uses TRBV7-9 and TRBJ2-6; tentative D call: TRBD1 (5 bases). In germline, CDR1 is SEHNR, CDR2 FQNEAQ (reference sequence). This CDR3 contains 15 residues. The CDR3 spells CASSKQGSGANVLAF. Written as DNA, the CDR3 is TGTGCCAGCAGCAAGCAGGGTTCTGGGGCCAACGTCCTGGCTTTC.

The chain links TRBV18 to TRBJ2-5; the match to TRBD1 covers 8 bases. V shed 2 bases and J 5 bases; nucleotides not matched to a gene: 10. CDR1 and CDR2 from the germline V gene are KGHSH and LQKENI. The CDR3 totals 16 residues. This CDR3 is CASSPTRTGTGETQYF. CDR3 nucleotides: TGTGCCAGCTCACCAACTAGGACAGGGACGGGGGAGACCCAGTACTTC.

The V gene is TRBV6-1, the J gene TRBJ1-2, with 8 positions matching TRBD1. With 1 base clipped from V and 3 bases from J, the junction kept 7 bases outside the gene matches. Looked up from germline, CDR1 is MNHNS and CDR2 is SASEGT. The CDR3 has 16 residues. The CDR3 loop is CASSEGDRPEYYGYTF. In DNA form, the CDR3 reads TGTGCCAGCAGTGAAGGGGACAGGCCAGAGTACTATGGCTACACCTTC.

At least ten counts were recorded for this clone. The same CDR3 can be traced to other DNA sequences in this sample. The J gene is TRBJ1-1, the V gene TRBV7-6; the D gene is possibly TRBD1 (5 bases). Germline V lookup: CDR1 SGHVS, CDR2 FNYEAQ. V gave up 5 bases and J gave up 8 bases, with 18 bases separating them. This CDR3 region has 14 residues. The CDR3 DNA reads TGTGCCAGCAGCCTGGGACGGAACTCGAAGGAAGCTTTCTTT. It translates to CASSLGRNSKEAFF.

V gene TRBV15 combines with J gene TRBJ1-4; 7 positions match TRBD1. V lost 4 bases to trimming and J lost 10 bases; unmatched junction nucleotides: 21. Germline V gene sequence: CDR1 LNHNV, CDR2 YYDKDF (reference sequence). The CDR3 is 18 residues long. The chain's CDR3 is CATSILGDRRPNRGKLFF. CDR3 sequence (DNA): TGTGCCACCAGCATTCTCGGGGACAGACGGCCAAACCGGGGAAAACTGTTTTTT. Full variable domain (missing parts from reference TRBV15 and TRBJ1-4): DAMVIQNPRYQVTQFGKPVTLSCSQTLNHNVMYWYQQKSSQAPKLLFHYYDKDFNNEADTPDNFQSRRPNTSFCFLDIRSPGLGDTAMYLCATSILGDRRPNRGKLFFGSGTQLSVL.

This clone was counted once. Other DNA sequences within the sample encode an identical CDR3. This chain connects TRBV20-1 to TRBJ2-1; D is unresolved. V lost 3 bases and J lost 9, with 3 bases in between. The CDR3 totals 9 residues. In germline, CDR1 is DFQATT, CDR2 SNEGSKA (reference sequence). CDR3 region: CSASFEQFF. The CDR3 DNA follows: TGCAGTGCTAGTTTTGAGCAGTTCTTC.

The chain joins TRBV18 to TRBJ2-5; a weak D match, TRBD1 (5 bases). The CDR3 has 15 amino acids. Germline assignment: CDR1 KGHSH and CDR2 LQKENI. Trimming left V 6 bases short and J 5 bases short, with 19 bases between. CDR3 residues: CASSLNSRVPETQYF. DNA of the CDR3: TGTGCCAGCTCCCTGAATTCCAGGGTTCCCGAGACCCAGTACTTC.